This entry lists 20 T cell receptor beta chains sequenced from one sample in a study of blood T cells in healthy people across ages. Using a J-beta primer mix together with a sample-barcoded 5' primer, a second PCR was run for roughly 6 to 12 cycles. From the 5' RACE reads, TCRdb called clonotypes with MiXCR, one entry per CDR3 protein. The data contain about 1.4 million distinct CDR3 sequences, 55% to 75% of them singletons. Sequencing was performed on blood. These receptors came from a young man in good health.

V is TRBV7-9 and J is TRBJ2-7; 10 nucleotides agree with TRBD1. This CDR3 region has 16 residues. The trim removed 3 bases at V and 4 bases at J, leaving 9 bases unmatched. Germline V lookup: CDR1 SEHNR, CDR2 FQNEAQ (reference sequence). DNA of the CDR3: TGTGCCAGCAGCTTCGCATCCGGGACAGGGGTTTACGAGCAGTACTTC. Translating it yields CASSFASGTGVYEQYF.

The sample holds a few counts of this clonotype. The DNA for the CDR3 is TGTGCCAGCAGTTACTCAAACGTGAGGACCTCAGTGGATGGCTACACCTTC. This sequence encodes CASSYSNVRTSVDGYTF. This chain links TRBV6-5 with TRBJ1-2; D is uncertain. This CDR3 has 17 residues. Trimming shortened V by 0 bases and J by 6 bases, and 20 bases separated the two germline ends. CDR1 is MNHEY and CDR2 is SVGAGI in the germline V gene.

The DNA of the CDR3 is TGTGCCAGCAGCCCGGAAGGCGGGACGGAGCCCTACGAGCAGTACTTC. Translating gives CASSPEGGTEPYEQYF. V is TRBV5-6 and J is TRBJ2-7, with D possibly TRBD2 on 6 matching bases. The CDR3 is 16 amino acids. In germline, CDR1 is SGHDT, CDR2 YYEEEE. Trimming took 4 bases from V and 2 from J, leaving 19 bases between them. Supplemented by reference TRBV5-6 and TRBJ2-7, the full variable domain reads DAGVTQSPTHLIKTRGQQVTLRCSPKSGHDTVSWYQQALGQGPQFIFQYYEEEERQRGNFPDRFSGHQFPNYSSELNVNALLLGDSALYLCASSPEGGTEPYEQYFGPGTRLTVT.

This clonotype was recorded a few times. The chain joins TRBV7-9 to TRBJ1-4; D gene uncertain. The CDR3 totals 11 residues. Per the germline V gene, CDR1 is SEHNR and CDR2 is FQNEAQ (reference sequence). V was pared by 5 bases and J by 8 bases, with 6 bases between. The CDR3 region has the DNA TGTGCCAGCAGCCGGGAGGAAAAACTGTTTTTT. Its translation: CASSREEKLFF.

This chain connects TRBV4-1 to TRBJ1-4; 7 nucleotides line up with TRBD1. V shed 7 bases and J 6 bases; nucleotides not matched to a gene: 8. The V gene's germline CDR1 is MGHRA and CDR2 YSYEKL. This CDR3 is 14 amino acids long. The DNA for the CDR3 is TGCGCCAGCATGCCACAGGGGATGCATGAAAAACTGTTTTTT. This codes for CASMPQGMHEKLFF.

The V gene is TRBV27, the J gene TRBJ2-1; 9 bases agree with TRBD2. The germline V gene encodes CDR1 MNHEY and CDR2 SMNVEV (reference sequence). V shed 4 bases, J shed 5 bases, and the junction held 6 bases outside the gene matches. The CDR3 consists of 15 residues. Here the CDR3 reads CASSSLAGLDNEQFF. CDR3 DNA: TGTGCCAGCAGTTCCCTAGCGGGACTTGACAATGAGCAGTTCTTC.

The chain recombines TRBV11-2 with TRBJ2-7; D is undetermined. The better agreement between TRBJ2-5 and the DNA end casts doubt on the J call. Looked up from germline, CDR1 is SGHAT and CDR2 is FQNNGV. The CDR3 covers 13 residues. The CDR3 DNA reads TGTGCCAGCAGCCAATCACGAAGGGAGACCCAGTACTTC. Its translation is CASSQSRRETQYF.

The rearrangement uses TRBV7-9 and TRBJ1-5; no firm D call. Per germline, CDR1 SEHNR and CDR2 FQNEAQ (reference sequence). The CDR3 covers 16 residues. Trimming cost V 4 bases and J 4 bases, with 17 bases left between them. The CDR3 protein is CASSSTSGRLNQPQHF. The CDR3 coding sequence is TGTGCCAGCAGCTCGACCTCCGGGAGGTTAAATCAGCCCCAGCATTTT.

This chain links TRBV20-1 with TRBJ2-7; D remains unclear. The germline V gene encodes CDR1 DFQATT and CDR2 SNEGSKA (reference sequence). The CDR3 extends over 14 amino acids. Between the trimmed V and J ends, which lost 1 base and 3 bases, there was a span of 13 bases. CDR3 protein: CSARGQATFYEQYF. CDR3 coding DNA: TGCAGTGCTAGAGGGCAGGCTACATTCTACGAGCAGTACTTC.

V gene TRBV4-1 combines with J gene TRBJ1-5; D possibly corresponds to TRBD1 (5 bases). The V end lost 1 base, the J end lost 5 bases, and 15 bases lay between the germline ends. The CDR3 runs to 16 residues. In germline, CDR1 is MGHRA, CDR2 YSYEKL. CDR3 protein: CASSQGATGRDQPQHF. As DNA, the CDR3 is TGCGCCAGCAGCCAAGGAGCTACAGGACGGGATCAGCCCCAGCATTTT.

The chain combines TRBV10-3 with TRBJ2-1, with D unclear. The CDR3 consists of 13 residues. Germline CDR1 ENHRY, CDR2 SYGVKD. Trimming shortened V by 6 bases and J by 5 bases, and 11 bases separated the two germline ends. CDR3 residues: CAIRVPIDNEQFF. The DNA of the CDR3 is TGTGCCATCAGGGTCCCGATAGACAATGAGCAGTTCTTC.

The rearrangement joins TRBV9 to TRBJ1-1; weak D call: TRBD1 (5 bases). CDR1 and CDR2 from the germline V gene are SGDLS and YYNGEE. The ends were cut back, 4 bases at V and 8 bases at J, with 15 bases in the middle. The CDR3 is 13 residues long. This CDR3 reads CASSPGTLLEAFF. The CDR3 DNA sequence: TGTGCCAGCAGCCCTGGGACCTTGCTAGAAGCTTTCTTT.

V and J are TRBV5-1 and TRBJ2-1; TRBD2 agrees at 7 bases. The V segment lost 4 bases and the J segment 6 bases; nucleotides outside the gene matches: 13. Germline V gene sequence: CDR1 SGHRS, CDR2 YFSETQ. The length of the CDR3 is 16 residues. DNA for the CDR3: TGCGCCAGCAGCCCCGACCCGATAGCGGGTACCAATGAGCAGTTCTTC. This encodes CASSPDPIAGTNEQFF.

V gene TRBV7-9 combines with J gene TRBJ1-1, with no clear D. CDR1 is SEHNR, CDR2 FQNEAQ, per germline (reference sequence). The CDR3 spans 14 residues. The germline V and J ends were trimmed by 4 bases and 8 bases, with 17 bases remaining between them. CDR3 DNA sequence: TGTGCCAGCAGCTCACACATTACCAGCAAAGAAGCTTTCTTT. It codes for CASSSHITSKEAFF.

The chain recombines TRBV6-6 with TRBJ1-3, with D possibly matching TRBD1 (6 bases). V shed 7 bases and J shed 1 base, with 14 bases lying between them. The germline CDR1 and CDR2 sequences are MNHNY and SVGAGI (reference sequence). The length of the CDR3 is 15 residues. CDR3: CASNPTGRSGNTIYF. The CDR3 nucleotides read TGTGCCAGCAACCCGACAGGCCGATCTGGAAACACCATATATTTT.

The sample holds a few counts of this clonotype. CDR3 sequence: CATGDPSYNEQFF. CDR3 in DNA: TGTGCCACCGGAGACCCCTCCTACAATGAGCAGTTCTTC. The V and J genes are TRBV7-2 and TRBJ2-1; D gene ambiguous. CDR3 length equals 13 residues. Germline values: CDR1 SGHTA, CDR2 FQGNSA. V was shortened by 10 bases and J by 0 bases, with 10 bases between the two germline ends.

The chain has TRBV11-2 and TRBJ2-5, with D perhaps matching TRBD1 (6 bases). The V and J ends lost 5 bases and 2 bases respectively, with 12 bases between them. The CDR3 has 14 residues. Germline values: CDR1 SGHAT, CDR2 FQNNGV. DNA of the CDR3: TGTGCCAGCAGCCTTCACAGGGTACAAGAGACCCAGTACTTC. Its translation is CASSLHRVQETQYF.

This clonotype was seen once. The gene calls are TRBV20-1 and TRBJ2-3; 7 bases line up with TRBD2. Trimming took 3 bases from V and 4 from J; bases not matched to a gene: 10. The CDR3 contains 15 residues. The germline CDR1 and CDR2 sequences are DFQATT and SNEGSKA (reference sequence). CDR3 nucleotides: TGCAGTGCTAGTCGGGCGGGAGTGAGGTCAGATACGCAGTATTTT. Translated: CSASRAGVRSDTQYF.

V and J are TRBV4-3 and TRBJ2-5; D is undetermined. The V gene lost 0 bases and the J gene lost 5 bases, with 13 bases spanning the gap. CDR1 and CDR2 from the germline V gene are LGHNA and YSLEER. This CDR3 has 15 residues. The CDR3 DNA follows: TGCGCCAGCAGCCAAGATCCCCTACATGGGGAGACCCAGTACTTC. The encoded protein is CASSQDPLHGETQYF.

About this clonotype: The junction departs from germline at one end; a sequencing error may be responsible. The rearrangement links TRBV4-3 to TRBJ2-3; 9 bases match TRBD2. The CDR3 runs to 16 residues. CDR1 is LGHNA, CDR2 YSLEER, per germline. CDR3 nucleotides: TGCGCCAGCAGCCAAGCTAGCGGGGCGAGCATAGATACGCAGTATTTT. Protein: CASSQASGASIDTQYF.